Below are 10 T cell receptor beta chains sequenced from a single sample in a study of T cell responses to AZD1222 COVID-19 vaccine (dated by TCRdb to about 2021). The meaning of the sample's time point label: baseline before first vaccination. The library was generated by the immunoSEQ multiplex PCR assay. The source is immuneACCESS, and TCRdb retained only in-frame sequences with V and J called. Part of the clones is not carried over; for the studies checked, unresolved V genes explain less than half of this, and the remainder is unexplained. In this sample the table shows 45,000 to 60,000 clones, approximately 88% of which occur a single time. The ten biggest clones cover roughly 2.1% of the sample. This sample comprised peripheral blood, obtained on day 0 of AZD1222 vaccination. Receptor source: an adult in good health.

This chain connects TRBV15 to TRBJ1-4; no firm D call. Germline values: CDR1 LNHNV, CDR2 YYDKDF (reference sequence). The CDR3 length is 17 residues. Trimming pared 0 bases from V and 3 bases from J, leaving 14 bases between. The CDR3 bases are TGTGCCACCAGCAGAGATTATCAGCGAGGGTCTAATGAAAAACTGTTTTTT. It codes for CATSRDYQRGSNEKLFF.

This rearrangement joins TRBV6-5 to TRBJ2-7, with a possible D match to TRBD1 (6 bases). V was shortened by 5 bases and J by 2 bases, with 13 bases between the two germline ends. This CDR3 comprises 14 residues. Germline loops: CDR1 MNHEY, CDR2 SVGAGI. CDR3 bases: TGTGCCAGCAGTAATTACAGGGAAGCCTACGAGCAGTACTTC. This translates into CASSNYREAYEQYF.

V and J are TRBV19 and TRBJ2-1; 10 positions match TRBD2. The CDR3 is made up of 17 amino acids. V shed 3 bases and J 8 bases; nucleotides not matched to a gene: 13. Germline assignment: CDR1 LNHDA and CDR2 SQIVND (reference sequence). This CDR3 is CASSIPPSSGSTHEQFF. In DNA, the CDR3 is TGTGCCAGTAGTATTCCCCCCTCTAGCGGGAGTACCCATGAGCAGTTCTTC.

This CDR3 reads CASSPRLGTEVNEKLFF. In nucleotides, the CDR3 is TGCGCCAGCAGCCCACGTCTGGGGACGGAGGTCAATGAAAAACTGTTTTTT. The chain combines TRBV4-1 with TRBJ1-4; D might be TRBD1 (5 bases). CDR1 is MGHRA, CDR2 YSYEKL, per germline. This CDR3 region has 17 residues. V was shortened by 4 bases and J by 5 bases, with 20 bases between the two germline ends.

The rearrangement links TRBV27 to TRBJ2-2; the D is unclear. CDR1 and CDR2 (germline): MNHEY, SMNVEV (reference sequence). V was trimmed by 0 bases and J by 0 bases, leaving 8 bases between them. This CDR3 contains 16 residues. The CDR3 is CASSLSRFANTGELFF. In DNA form, the CDR3 reads TGTGCCAGCAGTTTATCTAGGTTCGCGAACACCGGGGAGCTGTTTTTT.

The chain couples TRBV9 to TRBJ1-6; no definite D call. This CDR3 is 15 amino acids long. CDR1 is SGDLS, CDR2 YYNGEE, per germline. Between the trimmed V and J ends, which lost 0 bases and 10 bases, there was a span of 14 bases. The CDR3 sequence: CASSVEGNVRSPLHF. The CDR3 DNA sequence: TGTGCCAGCAGCGTAGAGGGAAACGTTAGATCACCCCTCCACTTT.

This chain joins TRBV6-5 and TRBJ1-2; no clear D gene. CDR1 is MNHEY and CDR2 is SVGAGI in the germline V gene. Trimming left V 4 bases short and J 4 bases short, with 7 bases between. The CDR3 covers 12 residues. The CDR3 spells CASSSGSYGYTF. In DNA form, the CDR3 reads TGTGCCAGCAGTTCCGGGAGCTATGGCTACACCTTC.

The genes are TRBV28 and TRBJ2-7; possible D gene TRBD1, 6 bases. Trimming pared 6 bases from V and 3 bases from J, leaving 18 bases between. The CDR3 runs to 15 residues. Germline loops: CDR1 MDHEN, CDR2 SYDVKM. CDR3 sequence (DNA): TGTGCCAGCAGGAGAGGTGGGACAACCGACTACGAGCAGTACTTC. It codes for CASRRGGTTDYEQYF.

On this clone itself: This CDR3 is also generated by other DNA sequences in the sample. The chain combines TRBV7-2 with TRBJ1-5; perhaps TRBD1 as D (5 bases). The CDR3 totals 14 residues. V was cut by 5 bases and J by 4 bases, with 12 bases left in between. Germline V gene lookup returns CDR1 SGHTA and CDR2 FQGNSA. This CDR3 reads CASSPSGGNQPQHF. CDR3 DNA sequence: TGTGCCAGCAGCCCATCGGGGGGGAATCAGCCCCAGCATTTT.

This clone was seen only once. At one end the junction does not follow the germline gene, possibly because of a read error. The chain uses TRBV2 and TRBJ1-1; D unresolved. Germline V gene lookup returns CDR1 SNHLY and CDR2 FYNNEI. The CDR3 is made up of 12 amino acids. DNA for the CDR3: TGTGCCAGCAGTGGCTTGAACTCTGAAGCTTTCTTT. It yields the protein CASSGLNSEAFF.